A selection of T cell receptor beta chains follows, all from one sample in a study of blood T cell repertoires in COVID-19. Repertoires were generated with immunoSEQ multiplex PCR, while TCRdb's copy carries only in-frame clones and drops some. The table includes approximately 290,000 clones, 80% to 90% detected once. Sequencing input: PBMCs or T cells enriched from blood (not recorded which). The receptor source for this set is a woman under 40 who had recovered from COVID-19. Both conserved end residues are part of each CDR3. Each record gives: D gene, clone size, J gene, V gene, CDR3 DNA, CDR3 protein. D genes are given only for firm matches. Only some rows state a clone size, as once, few, many or a class for expanded clones.

.,.,TRBJ1-1,TRBV5-1,TGCGCCAGCAGCTTGGCGGGGACCGCGGGGGCTGAAGCTTTCTTT,CASSLAGTAGAEAFF
.,.,TRBJ2-5,TRBV6-5,TGTGCCAGCAGCCGACCTACAGGGTTGGAGACCCAGTACTTC,CASSRPTGLETQYF
TRBD1,.,TRBJ2-7,TRBV3-1/TRBV3-2,TGTGCCAGCAGCCAGTATACCGGGACAGTGTCCTACGAGCAGTACTTC,CASSQYTGTVSYEQYF
TRBD1,.,TRBJ1-2,TRBV6-1,TGTGCCAGCAGTGAAACCGGGACAGGGAATGGCTACACCTTC,CASSETGTGNGYTF
.,once,TRBJ2-1,TRBV7-2,TGTGCCAGCTCCGAGGCGTGGAATGAGCAGTTCTTC,CASSEAWNEQFF
TRBD2,.,TRBJ2-1,TRBV19,TGTGCCAGTAGTATAGTAGCGGGAGCTCAAAATGAGCAGTTCTTC,CASSIVAGAQNEQFF
TRBD1,.,TRBJ1-1,TRBV2,TGTGCCAGCACAGACAGGGCAAATTTAGCTTTCTTT,CASTDRANLAFF
.,.,TRBJ1-2,TRBV9,TGTGCCAGCAGCCCCACGGGACAAAGGGACGGCTACACCTTC,CASSPTGQRDGYTF
.,.,TRBJ1-1,TRBV2,TGTGCCAGCAGTGAGCCGGGGGGGCCTGGTCGGACTGAAGCTTTCTTT,CASSEPGGPGRTEAFF
TRBD1,.,TRBJ1-6,TRBV3-1/TRBV3-2,TGTGCCAGCAGCCAAAGGGTCTCAGGGGGTCTCAGCTCACCCCTCCACTTT,CASSQRVSGGLSSPLHF
.,.,TRBJ2-7,TRBV10-3,TGTGCCATCAGTGGGGGGGTTCGGGACCGCAATTCCTACGAGCAGTACTTC,CAISGGVRDRNSYEQYF
TRBD1,.,TRBJ2-1,TRBV24-1,TGTGCCACCAGTGATTCAGGGGCAGGGGGCTTCAATGAGCAGTTCTTC,CATSDSGAGGFNEQFF
.,.,TRBJ1-1,TRBV16,TGTGCCAGCACCTTTTTATCTACTCCTGGCACTGAAGCTTTCTTT,CASTFLSTPGTEAFF
.,.,TRBJ2-1,TRBV28,TGTGCCAGCAGTACTGGCGGAGGAGCAGAAGAGCAGTTCTTC,CASSTGGGAEEQFF
TRBD2,.,TRBJ2-3,TRBV6-1,TGTGCCAGCAGTGAAGCGCGGCTAGCGGGAGGGACAGATACGCAGTATTTT,CASSEARLAGGTDTQYF
.,.,TRBJ2-7,TRBV14,TGTGCCAGCAGCCAAGCTAGCGATTCCTACGAGCAGTACTTC,CASSQASDSYEQYF
.,.,TRBJ2-5,TRBV28,TGTGCCAGCAGTACCATGTACAGGGTGGGGAGCAAAGAGACCCAGTACTTC,CASSTMYRVGSKETQYF
.,.,TRBJ2-3,TRBV30,TGTGCCTGGAGTGTATCGTCTACCTCAGATACGCAGTATTTT,CAWSVSSTSDTQYF
.,.,TRBJ1-3,TRBV18,TGTGCCAGCTCACGAACACAGGGCACGACGGACACCATATATTTT,CASSRTQGTTDTIYF
TRBD1,.,TRBJ1-1,TRBV19,TGTGCCACCAAAGGGCGCAGGGGGCAGGGCACTGAAGCTTTCTTT,CATKGRRGQGTEAFF
.,.,TRBJ1-5,TRBV5-6,TGTGCCAGCAGCTTGGAAGGCAGGGGCCTTCATCAGCCCCAGCATTTT,CASSLEGRGLHQPQHF
.,once,TRBJ1-2,TRBV15,TGTGCCACCAGCCCTAACAGGGAACACTATGGCTACACCTTC,CATSPNREHYGYTF
TRBD1,few,TRBJ1-3,TRBV7-2,TGTGCCAGCAGCGTTCCGGGACAGGGAGTGTTCTCTGGAAACACCATATATTTT,CASSVPGQGVFSGNTIYF
TRBD1,.,TRBJ2-3,TRBV7-9,TGTGCCAGCAGCCACGGCGGTGCCGGGACAGAGGCAGATACGCAGTATTTT,CASSHGGAGTEADTQYF
.,.,TRBJ1-2,TRBV6-1,TGTGCCAGCAGTGAGGGCCAATCTAACTATGGCTACACCTTC,CASSEGQSNYGYTF
TRBD1,once,TRBJ1-5,TRBV7-8,TGTGCCAGCAGCTCAAGACAGGGGTTAACGGAACAGCCCCAGCATTTT,CASSSRQGLTEQPQHF
.,once,TRBJ1-1,TRBV19,TGTGCCAGTAAAGCAGGTTCCGTGGGCACTGAAGCTTTCTTT,CASKAGSVGTEAFF